This T cell receptor beta chain is from a study of cytomegalovirus exposure and HLA in healthy donors. Study results and caveats: First-cohort TCR clusters were later found to tend to co-occur in the 130 or so validation repertoires. The investigators catalogued 150 to 200 TCR beta chains as cytomegalovirus-associated.

Sequencing was performed with immunoSEQ multiplex PCR; in TCRdb, only in-frame clones are kept and a portion is missing. Of about 60,000 clones in the sample, 90% to 97% were seen once. An approximately 130-subject validation cohort, separate from the roughly 700-subject first cohort, supplied the donors. Germline trimming cut 5 bases from V and 0 bases from J; bases unmatched to any gene: 16. The germline V gene encodes CDR1 SGHAT and CDR2 FQNNGV. The CDR3 is 19 amino acids. This clone was recorded once. Antigen specificity is unknown. The TCR was taken from a man between 18 and 29 years old in good health and CMV-seronegative. Sequences were obtained from PBMCs. The chain joins TRBV11-2 to TRBJ2-3; 8 positions match TRBD2. The CDR3 sequence: CASSRRLVGGGSSTDTQYF. The DNA for the CDR3 is TGTGCCAGCAGCCGCAGACTAGTAGGCGGGGGGTCTAGCACAGATACGCAGTATTTT.